The 18 T cell receptor beta chains below all came from one sample that was sequenced in a study of blood T cell repertoires in COVID-19. Profiled with immunoSEQ multiplex PCR; TCRdb holds only in-frame clones, not every one. The table records about 120,000 clones, about 85% of them present only once. The sample comprised peripheral blood. Every receptor here comes from a man in his 60s with acute or convalescent COVID-19.

The J gene is TRBJ2-3, the V gene TRBV5-1, with 7 bases identical to TRBD2. Per the germline V gene, CDR1 is SGHRS and CDR2 is YFSETQ. This CDR3 contains 13 residues. J was trimmed by 6 bases and V by 0 bases; bases with no gene match: 1. The CDR3 DNA is TGCGCCAGCAGCTTGGCCGGGGGGGATACGCAGTATTTT. Translating gives CASSLAGGDTQYF.

The chain joins TRBV24-1 to TRBJ2-1; 7 nucleotides match TRBD2. The CDR3 loop spans 15 amino acids. CDR1 and CDR2 (germline): KGHDR, SFDVKD. After removal of 4 bases from V and 8 bases from J, the junction contained 10 bases not matched to a gene. The CDR3, as DNA: TGTGCCACCAGTGACCAACCAGCTCTAGCGGATGAGCAGTTCTTC. Protein sequence: CATSDQPALADEQFF.

The chain joins TRBV5-1 to TRBJ1-1; the match to TRBD1 covers 10 bases. Germline V gene sequence: CDR1 SGHRS, CDR2 YFSETQ. The length of the CDR3 is 15 residues. V shed 3 bases and J 6 bases; nucleotides not matched to a gene: 8. The CDR3 bases are TGCGCCAGCAGCTACGCCCCTGGACAGGGGGCTGAAGCTTTCTTT. As protein: CASSYAPGQGAEAFF.

The chain links TRBV11-2 to TRBJ2-7; 11 nucleotides agree with TRBD1. This CDR3 contains 17 residues. V was pared by 5 bases and J by 4 bases, with 13 bases of the junction left unmatched. Germline values: CDR1 SGHAT, CDR2 FQNNGV. In nucleotides, the CDR3 is TGTGCCAGCAGCGACACTTTCCGGGACAGGGGGTCATACGAGCAGTACTTC. Translated: CASSDTFRDRGSYEQYF.

The chain carries TRBV18 and TRBJ1-1, with 9 bases lining up with TRBD1. This CDR3 is built from 14 residues. CDR1 is KGHSH and CDR2 is LQKENI in the germline V gene. J was trimmed by 1 base and V by 9 bases; bases with no gene match: 6. The CDR3 protein is CASSRDRENTEAFF. In DNA, the CDR3 is TGTGCCAGTTCCCGGGACAGGGAGAACACTGAAGCTTTCTTT.

The gene calls are TRBV7-8 and TRBJ1-1, with a possible D match to TRBD1 (5 bases). Per germline, CDR1 SGHVS and CDR2 FQNEAQ. Trimming removed 1 base from V and 3 bases from J, with 9 bases in between. The CDR3 length is 14 residues. The CDR3 DNA follows: TGTGCCAGCAGCTTAGTCACAGGAGACACTGAAGCTTTCTTT. It encodes CASSLVTGDTEAFF.

This clone showed up just a few times. V usage is TRBV2 and J usage is TRBJ1-2; 10 nucleotides line up with TRBD1. With 3 bases clipped from V and 2 bases from J, the junction kept 6 bases outside the gene matches. The length of the CDR3 is 16 residues. Germline values: CDR1 SNHLY, CDR2 FYNNEI. DNA for the CDR3: TGTGCCAGCAGTGATCTACCGGGACAGGGGAACTATGGCTACACCTTC. This gives the protein CASSDLPGQGNYGYTF.

V and J are TRBV28 and TRBJ1-2; D is undetermined. The CDR3 runs to 12 residues. The V and J ends lost 6 bases and 3 bases respectively, with 8 bases between them. CDR1 and CDR2 from the germline V gene are MDHEN and SYDVKM. The CDR3 spells CASSRFDYGYTF. In DNA, the CDR3 is TGTGCCAGCAGCCGTTTTGACTATGGCTACACCTTC.

J is TRBJ2-7 and V is TRBV20-1; perhaps TRBD1 as D (7 bases). Germline CDR1 is DFQATT and CDR2 is SNEGSKA (reference sequence). Trimming pared 5 bases from V and 6 bases from J, leaving 11 bases between. The CDR3 is 11 residues long. The CDR3: CSAPQGGEQYF. DNA of the CDR3: TGCAGTGCTCCCCAGGGGGGCGAGCAGTACTTC.

The rearrangement uses TRBV13 and TRBJ1-2, with a weak D call TRBD1 (6 bases). Per the germline V gene, CDR1 is PRHDT and CDR2 is FYEKMQ (reference sequence). This CDR3 has 17 amino acids. The V gene lost 4 bases and the J gene lost 4 bases, with 22 bases spanning the gap. The CDR3 loop reads CASSSLGRWDTSYGYTF. CDR3 sequence (DNA): TGTGCCAGCAGCTCCCTCGGTAGGTGGGACACCTCCTATGGCTACACCTTC.

The V gene is TRBV28, the J gene TRBJ2-1, with 12 bases lining up with TRBD2. CDR3 size: 17 residues. J gave up 3 bases and V 6 bases, and 9 bases lay outside the gene matches. Per the germline V gene, CDR1 is MDHEN and CDR2 is SYDVKM. This chain's CDR3 is CASRTLAGGPGYNEQFF. The CDR3 DNA follows: TGTGCCAGCAGAACCCTAGCGGGAGGGCCTGGCTACAATGAGCAGTTCTTC.

This clone was recorded only once. V is TRBV5-1 and J is TRBJ2-3; D possibly corresponds to TRBD2 (5 bases). This CDR3 comprises 15 residues. V was pared by 7 bases and J by 6 bases, with 21 bases between. CDR1 is SGHRS and CDR2 is YFSETQ in the germline V gene. DNA of the CDR3: TGCGCCAGCTCCCCTAGCCCAACCCTAGGGGATACGCAGTATTTT. Protein product: CASSPSPTLGDTQYF.

The rearrangement uses TRBV3-1 (or the pseudogene TRBV3-2) and TRBJ1-2; 7 bases match TRBD1. The CDR3 covers 14 residues. Germline CDR1 reads LGHDT; CDR2 reads YNNKEL (reference sequence). V lost 8 bases and J lost 2; bases outside the gene matches: 8. The CDR3 DNA reads as TGTGCCAGCGGAGGGCAGGGGGTGAACTATGGCTACACCTTC. Amino acid sequence: CASGGQGVNYGYTF.

In its sample, this clone was seen a few times. This chain uses TRBV3-1 (or the pseudogene TRBV3-2) with TRBJ2-7; D is unclear. Trimming shortened V by 3 bases and J by 6 bases, and 9 bases separated the two germline ends. Germline lookup yields CDR1 LGHDT and CDR2 YNNKEL (reference sequence). CDR3 length equals 12 residues. CDR3 amino acids: CASSQGPREQYF. CDR3 DNA sequence: TGTGCCAGCAGCCAGGGCCCCCGCGAGCAGTACTTC.

The genes are TRBV28 and TRBJ2-7; 8 nucleotides line up with TRBD1. The germline V gene encodes CDR1 MDHEN and CDR2 SYDVKM. After removal of 7 bases from V and 6 bases from J, the junction contained 5 bases not matched to a gene. The CDR3 contains 12 residues. The CDR3 DNA sequence: TGTGCCAGCAATACACAGGGGGGCGAGCAGTACTTC. Encoded protein: CASNTQGGEQYF.

This chain connects TRBV11-3 to TRBJ2-1; tentatively, D is TRBD1 (6 bases). Germline V gene sequence: CDR1 SGHNT, CDR2 YENEEA. Trimming left V 4 bases short and J 10 bases short, with 20 bases between. This CDR3 has 15 amino acids. The CDR3 bases are TGTGCCAGCAGCTCTTTCTCAGGACAGCTCGGGGAGCAGTTCTTC. Its protein is CASSSFSGQLGEQFF.

This clone was seen a few times. The rearrangement uses TRBV7-2 and TRBJ1-5, with TRBD1 matching 7 bases. The junction had 11 bases not matched to a gene; V was cut back by 1 base and J by 5 bases. The length of the CDR3 is 17 residues. Germline values: CDR1 SGHTA, CDR2 FQGNSA. The CDR3 DNA reads as TGTGCCAGCAGCTTAGTCCGCACAGGGGCTGGATATCAGCCCCAGCATTTT. This encodes CASSLVRTGAGYQPQHF.

V gene TRBV5-4 combines with J gene TRBJ2-3; 7 nucleotides line up with TRBD1. The CDR3 runs to 15 residues. V trimming: 1 base; J trimming: 1 base; junction bases outside the gene matches: 3. The germline V gene has CDR1 SGHNT and CDR2 YYREEE (reference sequence). CDR3 amino acids: CASSLWQGGTDTQYF. Written as DNA, the CDR3 is TGTGCCAGCAGCTTGTGGCAGGGGGGCACAGATACGCAGTATTTT.